The 12 T cell receptor beta chains below all came from one sample that was sequenced in a study of STAT5B mutations in CD4+ large granular lymphocyte leukemia. Produced via immunoSEQ multiplex PCR; TCRdb's table is partial and in-frame only. The sample carries about 32,000 clones, approximately 80% recorded once. The sequenced sample consisted of CD4+ T cells from blood buffy coats. Source of these receptors: a human donor in good health.

V usage is TRBV13 and J usage is TRBJ2-1; TRBD2 aligns across 7 bases. This CDR3 has 16 residues. Germline CDR1 PRHDT, CDR2 FYEKMQ (reference sequence). The V segment lost 5 bases and the J segment 5 bases; nucleotides outside the gene matches: 12. The DNA of the CDR3 is TGTGCCAGCAGCCCCCGGGACTACAGAAGGGACAATGAGCAGTTCTTC. It is translated as CASSPRDYRRDNEQFF.

For the CDR3, the DNA is TGCGCCAGCAGCGTCGACAGGGTGGATGGCTACACCTTC. Amino acids: CASSVDRVDGYTF. This chain joins TRBV5-1 and TRBJ1-2; 7 bases agree with TRBD1. The V gene end was trimmed by 4 bases and the J gene end by 6 bases; junction bases not matched to a gene: 6. Germline values: CDR1 SGHRS, CDR2 YFSETQ. This CDR3 contains 13 residues.

The chain couples TRBV2 to TRBJ2-1; weak D call: TRBD2 (7 bases). The CDR3 totals 12 residues. CDR1 SNHLY and CDR2 FYNNEI come from the germline V gene. Between the trimmed V and J ends, which lost 5 bases and 10 bases, there was a span of 12 bases. Here the CDR3 DNA reads TGTGCCAGCAGTACGGGGGGCAGGGAGCAGTTCTTC. It encodes CASSTGGREQFF.

J is TRBJ2-6 and V is TRBV18; D is possibly TRBD1 or TRBD2 (5 bases each). The V and J ends lost 3 bases and 0 bases respectively, with 9 bases between them. The V gene's germline CDR1 is KGHSH and CDR2 LQKENI. The CDR3 runs to 16 residues. CDR3 loop: CASSPPGTSGANVLTF. In DNA form, the CDR3 reads TGTGCCAGCTCACCGCCAGGGACCTCTGGGGCCAACGTCCTGACTTTC.

This chain connects TRBV7-8 to TRBJ2-7; 8 bases align to TRBD2. Germline CDR1 SGHVS, CDR2 FQNEAQ. V was clipped by 1 base and J by 4 bases; unmatched bases: 6. The CDR3 runs to 15 residues. CDR3 amino acids: CASSLESAGGYEQYF. The CDR3 coding sequence is TGTGCCAGCAGCTTAGAATCGGCGGGAGGTTACGAGCAGTACTTC.

CDR3 nucleotides: TGTGCCAGCAGCCAAGGGACTAGCGGACGCACAGATACGCAGTATTTT. This codes for CASSQGTSGRTDTQYF. The gene calls are TRBV4-2 and TRBJ2-3; 10 bases line up with TRBD2. This CDR3 contains 16 residues. The germline V gene encodes CDR1 LGHNA and CDR2 YNFKEQ. The junction had 2 bases not matched to a gene; V was cut back by 1 base and J by 1 base.

The J gene is TRBJ2-1, the V gene TRBV28; 7 bases line up with TRBD1. This CDR3 has 15 residues. Germline lookup yields CDR1 MDHEN and CDR2 SYDVKM. J lost 9 bases, V lost 4 bases, and 12 bases had no gene match. The CDR3 here is CASSSGTAVGGEQFF. The DNA for the CDR3 is TGTGCCAGCAGTTCCGGGACAGCGGTCGGCGGTGAGCAGTTCTTC.

V gene TRBV15 combines with J gene TRBJ2-1; tentatively, D is TRBD2 (6 bases). The CDR3 extends over 15 amino acids. Germline assignment: CDR1 LNHNV and CDR2 YYDKDF (reference sequence). Between the trimmed V and J ends, which lost 3 bases and 7 bases, there was a span of 16 bases. The CDR3 reads CATSRASVTGNEQFF. The CDR3 bases are TGTGCCACCAGCAGGGCTAGCGTCACGGGTAATGAGCAGTTCTTC. Combining the CDR3 with reference TRBV15 and TRBJ2-1 gives the whole variable domain DAMVIQNPRYQVTQFGKPVTLSCSQTLNHNVMYWYQQKSSQAPKLLFHYYDKDFNNEADTPDNFQSRRPNTSFCFLDIRSPGLGDTAMYLCATSRASVTGNEQFFGPGTRLTVL.

V and J are TRBV9 and TRBJ2-1; 10 bases match TRBD1. J lost 6 bases, V lost 0 bases, and 3 bases had no gene match. The CDR3 is 15 amino acids. Germline-derived CDR1 and CDR2 are SGDLS and YYNGEE. The CDR3, as DNA: TGTGCCAGCAGCGTAGAGGGACAGGGGTTCAATGAGCAGTTCTTC. Translating gives CASSVEGQGFNEQFF.

This chain connects TRBV28 to TRBJ1-4; 9 bases agree with TRBD1. CDR3 length: 18 residues. The V and J ends lost 6 bases and 4 bases, in that order; junction bases with no gene match: 15. The germline V gene has CDR1 MDHEN and CDR2 SYDVKM. The DNA of the CDR3 is TGTGCCAGCAGAAAACCCACAGGGGGCGCGGGGCGTAATGAAAAACTGTTTTTT. Amino acids: CASRKPTGGAGRNEKLFF.

This clone was seen a single time. The V gene is TRBV2, the J gene TRBJ1-4, with TRBD1 matching over 10 bases. J lost 8 bases, V lost 6 bases, and 15 bases had no gene match. Germline-derived CDR1 and CDR2 are SNHLY and FYNNEI. The CDR3 contains 17 residues. The CDR3 here is CASRETGGLIGNEKLFF. In DNA form, the CDR3 reads TGTGCCAGCAGAGAGACAGGGGGCTTAATCGGAAACGAAAAACTGTTTTTT.

The chain carries TRBV5-1 and TRBJ1-2, with D perhaps matching TRBD1 (6 bases). Between the trimmed V and J ends, which lost 0 bases and 2 bases, there was a span of 11 bases. CDR3 length: 15 residues. CDR1 SGHRS and CDR2 YFSETQ come from the germline V gene. CDR3: CASSLAAGQNYGYTF. CDR3 in DNA: TGCGCCAGCAGCTTGGCCGCAGGACAGAACTATGGCTACACCTTC.